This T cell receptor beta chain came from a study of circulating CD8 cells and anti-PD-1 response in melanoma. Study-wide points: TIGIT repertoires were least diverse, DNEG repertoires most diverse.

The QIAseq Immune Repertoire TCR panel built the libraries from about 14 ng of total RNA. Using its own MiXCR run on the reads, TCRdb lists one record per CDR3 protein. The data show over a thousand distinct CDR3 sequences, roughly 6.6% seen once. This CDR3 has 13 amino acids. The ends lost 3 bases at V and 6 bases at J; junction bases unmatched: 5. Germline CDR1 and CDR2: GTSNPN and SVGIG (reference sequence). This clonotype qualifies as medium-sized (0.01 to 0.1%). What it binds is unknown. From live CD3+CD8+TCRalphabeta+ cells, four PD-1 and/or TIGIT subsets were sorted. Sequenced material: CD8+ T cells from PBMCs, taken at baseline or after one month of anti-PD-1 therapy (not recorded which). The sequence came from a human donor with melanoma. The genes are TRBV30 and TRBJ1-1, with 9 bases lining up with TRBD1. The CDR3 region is CAWRGTGFSEAFF. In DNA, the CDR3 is TGTGCCTGGAGGGGGACAGGGTTCTCTGAAGCTTTCTTT.